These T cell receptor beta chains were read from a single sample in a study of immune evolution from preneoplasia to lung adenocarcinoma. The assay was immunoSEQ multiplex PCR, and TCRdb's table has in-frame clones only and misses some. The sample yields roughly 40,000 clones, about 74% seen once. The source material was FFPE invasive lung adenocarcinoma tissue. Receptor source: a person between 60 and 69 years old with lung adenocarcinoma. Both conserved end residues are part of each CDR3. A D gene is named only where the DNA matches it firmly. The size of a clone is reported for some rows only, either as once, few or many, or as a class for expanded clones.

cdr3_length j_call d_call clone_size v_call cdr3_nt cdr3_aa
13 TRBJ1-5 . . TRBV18 TGTGCCAGCTCTCAGGGTTCGGATCAGCCCCAGCATTTT CASSQGSDQPQHF
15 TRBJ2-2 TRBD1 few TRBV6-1 TGTGCCAGCAGTGAAGGACAGGGGGCGGCCGGGGAGCTGTTTTTT CASSEGQGAAGELFF
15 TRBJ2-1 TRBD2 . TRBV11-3 TGTGCCAGCAGCTTTTCGGGACTAGCCGGCAATGAGCAGTTCTTC CASSFSGLAGNEQFF
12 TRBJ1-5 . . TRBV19 TGTGCCAGTAGGGTGAGCAATCAGCCCCAGCATTTT CASRVSNQPQHF
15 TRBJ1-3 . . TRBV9 TGTGCCAGCACGGCAGGGATTTTCTCTGGAAACACCATATATTTT CASTAGIFSGNTIYF
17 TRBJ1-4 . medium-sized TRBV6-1 TGTGCCAGCAGTGACGGAAAGTCGGGGGGAACTAATGAAAAACTGTTTTTT CASSDGKSGGTNEKLFF
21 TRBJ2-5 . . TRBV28 TGTGCCAGCAGTTTATTGGGGCTTGGCCTTCCGAAGAGAACTTCCCAAGAGACCCAGTACTTC CASSLLGLGLPKRTSQETQYF
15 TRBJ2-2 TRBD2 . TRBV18 TGTGCCAGCTCACCAAGCGGGATGAACACCGGGGAGCTGTTTTTT CASSPSGMNTGELFF
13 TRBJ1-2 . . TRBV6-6 TGTGCCAGCAGCCAGCATAAGACAGGCGGCTACACCTTC CASSQHKTGGYTF
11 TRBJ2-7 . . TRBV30 TGTGCCGGAGCGATCGCCTACGAGCAGTACTTC CAGAIAYEQYF
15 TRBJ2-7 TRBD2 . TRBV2 TGTGCCAGCAGTTGGGGGACTAGCGGAGCCTACGAGCAGTACTTC CASSWGTSGAYEQYF
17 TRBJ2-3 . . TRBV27 TGTGCCAGCAGTTTATCCCCCCCCGGGAGAGGAACAGATACGCAGTATTTT CASSLSPPGRGTDTQYF
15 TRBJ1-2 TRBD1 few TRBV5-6 TGTGCCAGCAGCAGATCCGGGGGACAGGGGTTCAGCTACACCTTC CASSRSGGQGFSYTF
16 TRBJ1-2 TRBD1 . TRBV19 TGTGCCAGTAGCCGGGACAGGGGGCTGGCTAACTATGGCTACACCTTC CASSRDRGLANYGYTF
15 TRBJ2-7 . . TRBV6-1 TGTGCCAGCAGTGAAGGAAGGATTAGGGCCTACGAGCAGTACTTC CASSEGRIRAYEQYF
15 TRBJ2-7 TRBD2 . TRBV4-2 TGTGCCAGCAGCCCCCAACTAGCGGGAGTTAACGAGCAGTACTTC CASSPQLAGVNEQYF
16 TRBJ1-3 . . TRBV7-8 TGTGCCAGCAGCTTAGTAGGGCCCATCTCTGGAAACACCATATATTTT CASSLVGPISGNTIYF
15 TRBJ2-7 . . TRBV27 TGTGCCAGCAGTTTAGGACCGAACCCCTCCTACGAGCAGTACTTC CASSLGPNPSYEQYF
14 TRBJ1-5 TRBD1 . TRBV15 TGTGCCACCAGCAGGGGACAGGGGAATCAGCCCCAGCATTTT CATSRGQGNQPQHF
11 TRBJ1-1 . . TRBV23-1 TGCGCCAGCAGTCACCCTATCCCAGCTTTCTTT CASSHPIPAFF
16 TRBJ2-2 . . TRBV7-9 TGTGCCAGCAGCTTAGCGGGAAGGCAATGGGCCGGGGAGCTGTTTTTT CASSLAGRQWAGELFF
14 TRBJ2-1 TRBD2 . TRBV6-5 TGTGCCAGCAGTTTAGCGGGAGGTATCAATGAGCAGTTCTTC CASSLAGGINEQFF
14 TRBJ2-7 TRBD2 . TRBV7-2 TGTGCCAGCAGCCCCGGACTAGCGGGACGGGAGCAGTACTTC CASSPGLAGREQYF
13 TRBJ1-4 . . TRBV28 TGTGCCAGTGGGGCTGCAACTAATGAAAAACTGTTTTTT CASGAATNEKLFF
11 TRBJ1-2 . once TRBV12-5 TGTGCTACCCAAGCTAACTATGGCTACACCTTC CATQANYGYTF
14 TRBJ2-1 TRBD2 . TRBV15 TGTGCCACCAGCAGCTCTAGCGGGAGTGGTGAGCAGTTCTTC CATSSSSGSGEQFF
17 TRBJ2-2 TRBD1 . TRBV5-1 TGCGCCAGCAGCTTGTTGACCTCTCAGGGGGCAACCGGGGAGCTGTTTTTT CASSLLTSQGATGELFF